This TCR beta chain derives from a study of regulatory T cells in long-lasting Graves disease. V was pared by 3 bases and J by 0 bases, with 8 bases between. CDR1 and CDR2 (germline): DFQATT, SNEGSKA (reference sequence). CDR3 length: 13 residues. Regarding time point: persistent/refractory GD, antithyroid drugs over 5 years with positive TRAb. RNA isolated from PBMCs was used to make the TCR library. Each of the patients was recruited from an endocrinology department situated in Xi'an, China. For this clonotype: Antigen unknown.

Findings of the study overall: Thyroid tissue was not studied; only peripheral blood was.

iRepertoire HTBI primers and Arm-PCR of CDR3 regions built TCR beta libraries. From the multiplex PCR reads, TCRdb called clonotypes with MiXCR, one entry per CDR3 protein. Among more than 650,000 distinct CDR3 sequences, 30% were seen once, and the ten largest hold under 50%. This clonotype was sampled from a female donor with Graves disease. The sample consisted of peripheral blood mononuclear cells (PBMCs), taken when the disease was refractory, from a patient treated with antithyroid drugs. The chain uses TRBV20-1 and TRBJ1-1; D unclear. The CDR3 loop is CSASGRVNTEAFF. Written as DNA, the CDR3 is TGCAGTGCTAGCGGACGGGTGAACACTGAAGCTTTCTTT.